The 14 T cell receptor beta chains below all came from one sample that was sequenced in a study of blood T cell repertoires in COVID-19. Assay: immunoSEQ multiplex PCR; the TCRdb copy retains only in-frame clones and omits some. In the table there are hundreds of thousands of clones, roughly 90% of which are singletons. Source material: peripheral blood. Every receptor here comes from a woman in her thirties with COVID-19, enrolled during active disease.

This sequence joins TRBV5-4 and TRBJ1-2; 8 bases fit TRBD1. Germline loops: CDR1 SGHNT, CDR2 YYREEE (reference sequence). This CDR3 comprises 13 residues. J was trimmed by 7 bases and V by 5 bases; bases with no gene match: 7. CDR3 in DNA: TGTGCCAGCAGTGTTCAGGGGGCGATTGGCTACACCTTC. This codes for CASSVQGAIGYTF.

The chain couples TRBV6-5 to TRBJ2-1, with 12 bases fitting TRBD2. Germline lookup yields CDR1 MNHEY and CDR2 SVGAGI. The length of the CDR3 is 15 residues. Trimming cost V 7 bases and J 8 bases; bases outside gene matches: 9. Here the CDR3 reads CASIASGRGGDEQFF. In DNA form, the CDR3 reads TGTGCCAGCATCGCTAGCGGGAGGGGAGGCGATGAGCAGTTCTTC.

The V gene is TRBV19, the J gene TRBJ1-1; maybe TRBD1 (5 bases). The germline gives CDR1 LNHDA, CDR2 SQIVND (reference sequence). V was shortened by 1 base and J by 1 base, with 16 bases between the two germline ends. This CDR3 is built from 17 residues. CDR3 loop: CASSIGPRDSKNTEAFF. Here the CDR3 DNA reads TGTGCCAGTAGTATAGGACCCAGGGACTCCAAGAACACTGAAGCTTTCTTT.

The CDR3 sequence: CASSFPLGDRTVRGYEQYV. CDR3 nucleotides: TGTGCCAGCAGCTTCCCCTTGGGGGACAGAACGGTAAGGGGTTACGAGCAGTACGTC. The J gene is TRBJ2-7, the V gene TRBV7-9; 7 nucleotides line up with TRBD1. The CDR3 has 19 residues. From germline, CDR1 is SEHNR and CDR2 FQNEAQ (reference sequence). V shed 3 bases and J 4 bases; nucleotides not matched to a gene: 21.

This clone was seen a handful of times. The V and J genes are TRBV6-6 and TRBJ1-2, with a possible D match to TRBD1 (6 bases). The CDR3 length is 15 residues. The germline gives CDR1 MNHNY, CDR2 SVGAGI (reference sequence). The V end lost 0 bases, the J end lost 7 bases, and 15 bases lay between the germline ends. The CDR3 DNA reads TGTGCCAGCAGTTACTCTTTTCCAGGGGATGGTGGCTACACCTTC. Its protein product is CASSYSFPGDGGYTF.

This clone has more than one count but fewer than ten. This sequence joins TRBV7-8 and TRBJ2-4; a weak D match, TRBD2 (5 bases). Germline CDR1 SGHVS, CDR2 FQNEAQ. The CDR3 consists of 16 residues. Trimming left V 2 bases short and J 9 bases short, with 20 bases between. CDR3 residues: CASSLSASQGRGIQYF. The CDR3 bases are TGTGCCAGCAGCTTAAGTGCTAGCCAAGGCCGTGGCATTCAGTACTTC.

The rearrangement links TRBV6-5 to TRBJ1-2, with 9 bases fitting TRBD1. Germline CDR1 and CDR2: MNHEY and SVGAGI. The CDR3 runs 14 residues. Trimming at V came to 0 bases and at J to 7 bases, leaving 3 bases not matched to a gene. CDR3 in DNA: TGTGCCAGCAGTTACTCCACAGGGGGCGGTGGCTACACCTTC. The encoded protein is CASSYSTGGGGYTF.

CDR3 in DNA: TGTGCCATCAGTGAGGGTGGGCGAAATCTCCAAGAGACCCAGTACTTC. The encoded protein is CAISEGGRNLQETQYF. The chain carries TRBV10-3 and TRBJ2-5; D remains unclear. The CDR3 length is 16 residues. Germline assignment: CDR1 ENHRY and CDR2 SYGVKD. V was clipped by 2 bases and J by 1 base, with 14 bases between them.

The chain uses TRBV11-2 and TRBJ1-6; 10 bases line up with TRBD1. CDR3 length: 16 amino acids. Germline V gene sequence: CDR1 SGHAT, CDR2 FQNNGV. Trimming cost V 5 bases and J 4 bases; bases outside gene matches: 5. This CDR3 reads CASSATGGTYNSPLHF. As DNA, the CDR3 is TGTGCCAGCAGCGCGACAGGGGGCACGTATAATTCACCCCTCCACTTT.

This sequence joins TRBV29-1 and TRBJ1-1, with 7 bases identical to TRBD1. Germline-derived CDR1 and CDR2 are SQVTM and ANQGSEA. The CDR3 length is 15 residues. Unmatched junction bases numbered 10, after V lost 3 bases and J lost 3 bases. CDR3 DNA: TGCAGCGTTGAGGGTCGGGGACAGTGGGACACTGAAGCTTTCTTT. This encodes CSVEGRGQWDTEAFF.

This CDR3 reads CASSRDGGREQFF. Here the CDR3 DNA reads TGTGCCAGCAGCCGGGATGGTGGTAGGGAGCAGTTCTTC. The chain couples TRBV12-3 or TRBV12-4 to TRBJ2-1; perhaps TRBD2 as D (5 bases). Between the trimmed V and J ends, which lost 6 bases and 10 bases, there was a span of 16 bases. The CDR3 contains 13 residues.

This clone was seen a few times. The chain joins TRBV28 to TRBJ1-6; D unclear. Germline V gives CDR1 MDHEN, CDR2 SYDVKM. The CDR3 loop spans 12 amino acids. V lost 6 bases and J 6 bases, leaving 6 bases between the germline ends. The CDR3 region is CASSAGNSPLHF. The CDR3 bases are TGTGCCAGCAGCGCCGGTAATTCACCCCTCCACTTT.

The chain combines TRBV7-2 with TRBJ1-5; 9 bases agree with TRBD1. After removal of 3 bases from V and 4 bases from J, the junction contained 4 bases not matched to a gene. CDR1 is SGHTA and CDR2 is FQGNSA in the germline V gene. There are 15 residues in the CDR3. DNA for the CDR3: TGTGCCAGCAGCTTCTTGGGACAGGGAAATCAGCCCCAGCATTTT. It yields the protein CASSFLGQGNQPQHF. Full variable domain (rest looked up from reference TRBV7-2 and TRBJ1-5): GAGVSQSPSNKVTEKGKDVELRCDPISGHTALYWYRQSLGQGLEFLIYFQGNSAPDKSGLPSDRFSAERTGGSVSTLTIQRTQQEDSAVYLCASSFLGQGNQPQHFGDGTRLSIL.

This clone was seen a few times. The CDR3 loop reads CASSSFRGQGGYTF. The DNA of the CDR3 is TGTGCCAGCAGCTCTTTCAGGGGGCAGGGTGGCTACACCTTC. The chain employs TRBV7-9 and TRBJ1-2, with 8 bases that match TRBD1. V shed 4 bases and J 7 bases; nucleotides not matched to a gene: 8. This CDR3 spans 14 amino acids. Germline V lookup: CDR1 SEHNR, CDR2 FQNEAQ (reference sequence).